Described below is a single TCR beta chain sequence and its context. J was trimmed by 5 bases and V by 2 bases; bases with no gene match: 4. The CDR3 extends over 14 amino acids. Germline assignment: CDR1 MNHEY and CDR2 SVGAGI. Libraries were prepared by immunoSEQ multiplex PCR; TCRdb keeps only in-frame clonotypes and omits some of them. The repertoire consists of roughly 87,000 clones, with roughly 89% occurring once and the leading ten covering about 5.2%. This record belongs to a study of blood T cell repertoires in COVID-19. The overall study: Sites in the United States, Italy and Spain provided acute and convalescent COVID-19 samples. T cells, B-cell-depleted T cells, or PBMCs supplied cDNA or gDNA.

This chain connects TRBV6-5 to TRBJ2-7; 9 bases are shared with TRBD2. The sequence was obtained from a woman of 80 years or more with active COVID-19. The sequencing sample was made of peripheral blood. Here the CDR3 DNA reads TGTGCCAGCAGTTACGCGGGAGGGCCCCACGAGCAGTACTTC. Its protein product is CASSYAGGPHEQYF.